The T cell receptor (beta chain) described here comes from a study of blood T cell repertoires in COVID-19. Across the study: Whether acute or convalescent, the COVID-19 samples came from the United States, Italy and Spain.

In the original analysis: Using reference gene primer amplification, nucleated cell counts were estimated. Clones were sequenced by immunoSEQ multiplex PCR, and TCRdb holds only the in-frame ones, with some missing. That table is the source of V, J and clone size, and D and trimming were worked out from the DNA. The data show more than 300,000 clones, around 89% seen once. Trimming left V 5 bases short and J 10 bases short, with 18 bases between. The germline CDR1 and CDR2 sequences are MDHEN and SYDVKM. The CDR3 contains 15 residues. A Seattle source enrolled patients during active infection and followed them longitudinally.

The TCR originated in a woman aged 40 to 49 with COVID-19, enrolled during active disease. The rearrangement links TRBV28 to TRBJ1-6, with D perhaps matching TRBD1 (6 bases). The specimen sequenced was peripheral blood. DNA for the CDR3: TGTGCCAGCAGTGTTACCTCAGGGGCAGGCTCACCCCTCCACTTT. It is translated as CASSVTSGAGSPLHF.